This TCR beta chain was captured by sequencing in a study of blood T cell repertoires in COVID-19. As for the study in general: In each case, the material was cDNA or gDNA derived from T cells, B-cell-depleted T cells, or PBMCs.

Profiled with immunoSEQ multiplex PCR; TCRdb holds only in-frame clones, not every one. The sample contains about 63,000 clones, 79% of which appear only once. This CDR3 spans 13 amino acids. Trimming took off 7 bases at V and 5 bases at J, with 12 bases between the two ends. The receptor was isolated from a human donor in a cohort sampled during active COVID-19. Sample: peripheral blood. The V call is TRBV12-3 or TRBV12-4, the J call TRBJ1-5; tentatively, D is TRBD1 (5 bases). CDR3 sequence: CASNPRGDQPQHF. CDR3 nucleotides: TGTGCCAGCAACCCCCGGGGGGATCAGCCCCAGCATTTT.